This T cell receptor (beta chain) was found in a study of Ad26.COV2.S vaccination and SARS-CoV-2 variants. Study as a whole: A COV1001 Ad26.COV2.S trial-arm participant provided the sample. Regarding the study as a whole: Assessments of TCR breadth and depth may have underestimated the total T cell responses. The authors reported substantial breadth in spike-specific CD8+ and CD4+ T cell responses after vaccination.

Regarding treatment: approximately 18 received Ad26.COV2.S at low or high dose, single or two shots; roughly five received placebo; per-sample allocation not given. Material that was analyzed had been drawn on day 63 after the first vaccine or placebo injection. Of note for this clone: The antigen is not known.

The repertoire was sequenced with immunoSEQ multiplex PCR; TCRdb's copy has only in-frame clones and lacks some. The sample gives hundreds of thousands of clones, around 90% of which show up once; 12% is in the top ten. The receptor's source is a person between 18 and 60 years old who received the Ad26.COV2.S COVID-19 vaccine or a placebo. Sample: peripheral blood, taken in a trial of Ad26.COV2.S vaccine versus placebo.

CDR3 loop: CASQMGQLNQPQHF. For the CDR3, the DNA is TGTGCCTCTCAAATGGGACAGTTAAATCAGCCCCAGCATTTT. This chain connects TRBV2 to TRBJ1-5; 7 positions match TRBD1. CDR3 length equals 14 residues. Looked up from germline, CDR1 is SNHLY and CDR2 is FYNNEI. The J segment lost 4 bases and the V segment lost 11 bases, leaving 11 bases of the junction unmatched.